These T cell receptor beta chains were read from a single sample in a study of blood T cell repertoires in COVID-19. Only in-frame clones appear in the TCRdb table, and some are missing; sequencing was by immunoSEQ multiplex PCR. The repertoire holds 100,000 to 130,000 clones, with roughly 90% as singletons. The sample consisted of peripheral blood. Source of these receptors: a man aged 40-55 years with active or convalescent COVID-19. CDR3s include the opening cysteine and the closing phenylalanine or tryptophan. Fields, in order: V gene, D gene, clone size, J gene, CDR3 DNA, CDR3 protein. A D gene is named only where the DNA matches it firmly. Clone size is not always given. Where it is, it says once, few, many or a class for expanded clones.

TRBV30	NA	NA	TRBJ1-1	TGTGCCTGGAGTCCGACGACTGTGAACACTGAAGCTTTCTTT	CAWSPTTVNTEAFF
TRBV7-2	TRBD2	NA	TRBJ2-3	TGTGCCAGCAGCTCCACTAGCGGGAGTTACCCAGATACGCAGTATTTT	CASSSTSGSYPDTQYF
TRBV28	TRBD2	NA	TRBJ2-2	TGTGCCAGCAGTGGGGGGGTAGCGGGAGCCGGGGAGCTGTTTTTT	CASSGGVAGAGELFF
TRBV28	TRBD1	NA	TRBJ2-7	TGTGCCAGCAGGTGGACAGGGCTCTCCTACGAGCAGTACTTC	CASRWTGLSYEQYF
TRBV28	TRBD1	NA	TRBJ2-7	TGTGCCAGCAGCGGGACAGGGCACGTGAGGCAGTACTTC	CASSGTGHVRQYF
TRBV3-1/TRBV3-2	TRBD2	NA	TRBJ2-3	TGTGCCAGCAGCCCCAGGACTAGCGGCGGGACGCAGTATTTT	CASSPRTSGGTQYF
TRBV27	TRBD2	NA	TRBJ2-7	TGTGCCAGCAGCCCCGGACTAGCAACGTACGAGCAGTACTTC	CASSPGLATYEQYF
TRBV20-1	TRBD2	NA	TRBJ2-7	TGCAGTGTTCCGGGGGGCTACGAGCAGTACTTC	CSVPGGYEQYF
TRBV29-1	TRBD1	NA	TRBJ1-5	TGCAGCGTCGCGACAGGGTTGGGGCAGCCCCAGCATTTT	CSVATGLGQPQHF
TRBV5-4	NA	NA	TRBJ1-1	TGTGCCAGCAGCTCACTCGGTATGAACACTGAAGCTTTCTTT	CASSSLGMNTEAFF
TRBV10-3	NA	NA	TRBJ2-7	TGTGCCCCCTGGAGGACGACGTGCTACGAGCAGTACTTC	CAPWRTTCYEQYF
TRBV28	NA	NA	TRBJ1-1	TGTGCCAGCAGCTCTTGGGCTCCCCGAGAAGCTTTCTTT	CASSSWAPREAFF
TRBV7-2	TRBD2	NA	TRBJ2-7	TGTGCCAGCAGTTCTAGAGCCCTAGCGGGAGTGAGAGAGCAGTACTTC	CASSSRALAGVREQYF
TRBV18	NA	NA	TRBJ2-1	TGTGCCAGCTCACCAGACATTCGGTTGGATGAGCAGTTCTTC	CASSPDIRLDEQFF
TRBV28	NA	NA	TRBJ1-1	TGTGCCAGCAGTTTCCCAGGGATCCACACTGAAGCTTTCTTT	CASSFPGIHTEAFF
TRBV30	NA	NA	TRBJ1-5	TGTGCCTGGAGTCGACGGGGGGGCAATCAGCCCCAGCATTTT	CAWSRRGGNQPQHF
TRBV11-2	TRBD2	few	TRBJ2-2	TGTGCCAGCAGCCGCGCCGGGACTACTTCTGGGGAGCTGTTTTTT	CASSRAGTTSGELFF
TRBV28	TRBD1	NA	TRBJ1-3	TGTGCCAGCAAAGGGTATCCCGGGACAGACTCTGGAAACACCATATATTTT	CASKGYPGTDSGNTIYF
TRBV25-1	NA	NA	TRBJ1-3	TGTGCCAGCACGAGGGAGAGCTCTGGAAACACCATATATTTT	CASTRESSGNTIYF
TRBV7-2	NA	NA	TRBJ2-7	TGTGCCAGCAGCTTAGCGCGGCTTACCTACGAGCAGTACTTC	CASSLARLTYEQYF
TRBV2	NA	few	TRBJ1-6	TGTGCCAGCAGGCAGGAGCTCGGGAATAATTCACCCCTCCACTTT	CASRQELGNNSPLHF
TRBV10-1	TRBD2	once	TRBJ2-5	TGCGCCAGCAGTGAGGGACTAGCGGGAGGGGGGACCCAGTACTTC	CASSEGLAGGGTQYF
TRBV27	TRBD2	NA	TRBJ2-7	TGTGCCAGCAGGGGGACTAGCGGATCCTACGAGCAGTACTTC	CASRGTSGSYEQYF
TRBV11-2	TRBD2	NA	TRBJ2-3	TGTGCCAGCAGCTTACATAAACTAGCGGGCGAGACCACAGATACGCAGTATTTT	CASSLHKLAGETTDTQYF
TRBV28	TRBD1	NA	TRBJ1-6	TGTGCCAGCTTTTCCGGACAGGGATGGGTCTCACCCCTCCACTTT	CASFSGQGWVSPLHF
TRBV7-2	NA	NA	TRBJ1-2	TGTGCCAGCAGCTTGCCCCAAAACAGCCCCTATGGCTACACCTTC	CASSLPQNSPYGYTF
TRBV6-5	TRBD1	few	TRBJ1-1	TGTGCCAGCCGAAGACAGGGAATGAACACTGAAGCTTTCTTT	CASRRQGMNTEAFF
TRBV27	NA	NA	TRBJ1-3	TGTGCCAGCAGTTCTGGCCCGTGGAGTTCCTACACCATATATTTT	CASSSGPWSSYTIYF
TRBV6-5	NA	NA	TRBJ1-5	TGTGCCAGCATCCTGACAGGCGGAAATCAGCCCCAGCATTTT	CASILTGGNQPQHF
TRBV7-7	NA	NA	TRBJ2-3	TGTGCTAGCAGCCCACATAGCGGCACAGATACGCAGTATTTT	CASSPHSGTDTQYF
TRBV6-5	TRBD2	NA	TRBJ2-1	TGTGCCAGCACCTTCGGAAGCGGGAGGTACAATGAGCAGTTCTTC	CASTFGSGRYNEQFF
TRBV19	TRBD2	NA	TRBJ2-3	TGTGCCAGTCGGACTAGCGGGCCCCCAGATACGCAGTATTTT	CASRTSGPPDTQYF
TRBV6-5	TRBD1	NA	TRBJ1-2	TGTGCCAGCAGTTTACAGGGGTGGTCTGGCTACACCTTC	CASSLQGWSGYTF
TRBV19	NA	NA	TRBJ1-1	TGTGCCAGTATCCCAGGGCGGGGGCAGGCCACTGAAGCTTTCTTT	CASIPGRGQATEAFF
TRBV6-6	TRBD1	few	TRBJ1-1	TGTGCCAGCAGTTATTGGGCCGGGGACAGTGAAGCTTTCTTT	CASSYWAGDSEAFF
TRBV14	NA	NA	TRBJ2-3	TGTGCCAGCAGCCAAGGCTCGTCCGGAGATACGCAGTATTTT	CASSQGSSGDTQYF